This T cell receptor (beta chain) was recovered during a study of blood T cell repertoires in COVID-19. On the study more broadly: Acute and convalescent COVID-19 samples came from the United States, Italy and Spain. In each case, the material was cDNA or gDNA derived from T cells, B-cell-depleted T cells, or PBMCs.

Authors' analysis steps: Reference gene primer amplification gave estimated nucleated cell counts. Assay: immunoSEQ multiplex PCR; the TCRdb copy retains only in-frame clones and omits some. The DNA was the basis for D and trimming; V, J and clone size are from that table. Seen here are 150,000 or so clones, around 87% observed once, and the top ten hold roughly 6.6%. The V gene end was trimmed by 4 bases and the J gene end by 0 bases; junction bases not matched to a gene: 3. The germline CDR1 and CDR2 sequences are SGHRS and YFSETQ. The CDR3 consists of 16 residues. This sequence joins TRBV5-1 and TRBJ2-3; the match to TRBD2 covers 12 bases. This TCR was sampled from a man older than 75 with acute or convalescent COVID-19. What was sequenced was peripheral blood. Here the CDR3 DNA reads TGCGCCAGCAGCCCAGGGACTAGCGGGAGCACAGATACGCAGTATTTT. Translated, it gives CASSPGTSGSTDTQYF.